This TCR beta chain was sequenced during a study of blood T cells in healthy people across ages. Study conclusions and caveats: More naive CD4+ cells and higher diversity marked long-lived donors relative to aged donors. There was a strong correlation between TCR beta diversity and naive T cell percentage.

Primed by a sample-barcoded 5' primer and a J-beta primer mix, a second PCR proceeded for 7 to 11 cycles. TCRdb analysed the 5' RACE reads with MiXCR anew, one entry per CDR3 protein. The sample shows fewer than 900,000 distinct CDR3 sequences, roughly 44% of them seen only once. The CDR3 has 14 amino acids. This clonotype was counted at least ten times. Its antigen is currently unknown. The sequenced material came from blood. This receptor was obtained from a woman between 55 and 75 years old in good health. The chain recombines TRBV21-1 with TRBJ2-3; TRBD1 is the table's D call and was not checked against the DNA. TRBV21-1 is labeled a pseudogene. The CDR3: CASSNRQDADTQYF. The DNA of the CDR3 is TGTGCCAGCAGCAACCGACAGGACGCAGATACGCAGTATTTT.